The next 14 T cell receptor beta chains were all read from a single sample in a study of CD8 T cells in ankylosing spondylitis. TCRdb called the 5' RACE reads again in MiXCR, with one record for every CDR3 protein. Of some 220,000 distinct CDR3 sequences listed, around 6.6% are singletons. The study's findings and limits: Apparently characteristic of ankylosing spondylitis blood was a TCR beta motif (roughly eight highly homologous variants).

These receptors lack a known antigen. The sample taken for sequencing was blood, either unsorted or a sorted T cell fraction (not recorded which). The receptors stem from a male donor with ankylosing spondylitis.

The chain uses TRBV4-3 and TRBJ2-7, with 10 positions matching TRBD1. V lost 7 bases to trimming and J lost 1 base; unmatched junction nucleotides: 10. Germline V CDR1 and CDR2: LGHNA, YSLEER. The CDR3 extends over 16 amino acids. CDR3 in DNA: TGCGCCAGCACGACAGGGGGCGGGGGAGTTTCCTACGAGCAGTACTTC. It yields the protein CASTTGGGGVSYEQYF.

The chain recombines TRBV7-9 with TRBJ2-3; maybe TRBD1 (6 bases). The CDR3 runs 15 residues. V gave up 5 bases and J gave up 0 bases, with 12 bases separating them. Germline V CDR1 and CDR2: SEHNR, FQNEAQ (reference sequence). The chain's CDR3 is CASSPPDRSTDTQYF. As DNA, the CDR3 is TGTGCCAGCAGCCCTCCGGACAGAAGCACAGATACGCAGTATTTT.

This chain links TRBV7-2 with TRBJ1-1, with no clear D. V gave up 3 bases and J gave up 1 base, with 9 bases separating them. The CDR3 spans 14 residues. Germline CDR1 and CDR2: SGHTA and FQGNSA. Here the CDR3 DNA reads TGTGCCAGCAGCTTTGGGATCGGGAACACTGAAGCTTTCTTT. It is translated as CASSFGIGNTEAFF.

The chain uses TRBV7-9 and TRBJ2-1; 7 bases align to TRBD2. J lost 7 bases, V lost 0 bases, and 6 bases had no gene match. Germline V gene sequence: CDR1 SEHNR, CDR2 FQNEAQ (reference sequence). The CDR3 runs to 15 residues. CDR3 bases: TGTGCCAGCAGCTTAGCAGCGGGAAGGTGGAATGAGCAGTTCTTC. Protein sequence: CASSLAAGRWNEQFF.

This chain connects TRBV9 to TRBJ2-6; D gene uncertain. V lost 0 bases, J lost 0 bases, and 19 bases lay in between. Germline V CDR1 and CDR2: SGDLS, YYNGEE. The CDR3 is 20 amino acids. CDR3 in amino acids: CASSVDSSPTLFSGANVLTF. CDR3 bases: TGTGCCAGCAGCGTAGACAGTTCCCCTACCCTATTCTCTGGGGCCAACGTCCTGACTTTC.

This clonotype was counted at least ten times. The genes are TRBV3-1 and TRBJ2-7; D is possibly TRBD1 or TRBD2 (6 bases each). Germline lookup yields CDR1 LGHDT and CDR2 YNNKEL (reference sequence). Trimming removed 4 bases at V and 0 bases at J, with 16 bases between. The CDR3 consists of 16 residues. In DNA form, the CDR3 reads TGTGCCAGCAGCCCCTCCCGGGGGCAGGCCTCCTACGAGCAGTACTTC. This codes for CASSPSRGQASYEQYF.

This clonotype came up many times. V and J are TRBV29-1 and TRBJ2-7; TRBD2 is a possible D gene (6 bases). The germline V and J ends were trimmed by 4 bases and 2 bases, with 9 bases remaining between them. Per the germline V gene, CDR1 is SQVTM and CDR2 is ANQGSEA. The CDR3 is 12 amino acids. The CDR3 spells CSVGGNPYEQYF. The CDR3, as DNA: TGCAGCGTTGGCGGGAATCCCTACGAGCAGTACTTC.

This clonotype showed up many times. This chain links TRBV6-1 with TRBJ1-5, with 12 positions matching TRBD1. Germline loops: CDR1 MNHNS, CDR2 SASEGT. The CDR3 has 15 amino acids. The V segment lost 9 bases and the J segment 3 bases; nucleotides outside the gene matches: 6. CDR3 in amino acids: CARGDRGRLNQPQHF. CDR3 DNA: TGTGCCAGGGGGGACAGGGGGCGGCTCAATCAGCCCCAGCATTTT.

This chain joins TRBV20-1 and TRBJ2-2; D is ambiguous. CDR1 is DFQATT, CDR2 SNEGSKA, per germline (reference sequence). There are 15 residues in the CDR3. Trimming took off 0 bases at V and 0 bases at J, with 8 bases between the two ends. This CDR3 reads CSAREIGANTGELFF. CDR3 sequence (DNA): TGCAGTGCTAGAGAGATCGGAGCGAACACCGGGGAGCTGTTTTTT.

This clonotype was detected many times. The rearrangement links TRBV6-5 to TRBJ2-1; D perhaps matches TRBD2 (6 bases). From germline, CDR1 is MNHEY and CDR2 SVGAGI. V dropped 0 bases and J dropped 0 bases, with 12 bases sitting between them. The CDR3 extends over 17 amino acids. CDR3 sequence reads: CASSYSPAGSSYNEQFF. The CDR3 DNA reads TGTGCCAGCAGTTACTCGCCCGCGGGGTCCTCCTACAATGAGCAGTTCTTC.

Worth noting for this clonotype: A read error is possible here, since a much larger clone lies one base away. The genes are TRBV7-9 and TRBJ2-1; tentatively, D is TRBD1 (5 bases). CDR3 length equals 16 residues. The V and J ends lost 5 bases and 3 bases respectively, with 17 bases between them. CDR1 is SEHNR, CDR2 FQNEAQ, per germline (reference sequence). In nucleotides, the CDR3 is TGTGCCAGCAGCGTGAACCAGGGATTCAACTACAATGAGCAGTTCTTC. This translates into CASSVNQGFNYNEQFF. Looking up the rest from reference TRBV7-9 and TRBJ2-1 gives the full variable domain: DTGVSQNPRHKITKRGQNVTFRCDPISEHNRLYWYRQTLGQGPEFLTYFQNEAQLEKSRLLSDRFSAERPKGSFSTLEIQRTEQGDSAMYLCASSVNQGFNYNEQFFGPGTRLTVL.

This clonotype has only a few counts. The rearrangement joins TRBV2 to TRBJ1-1, with D tentatively TRBD1 (5 bases). The length of the CDR3 is 14 residues. Deletions cut 3 bases from V and 1 base from J, with 9 bases between. Germline lookup yields CDR1 SNHLY and CDR2 FYNNEI. This chain's CDR3 is CASSDRQRNTEAFF. The CDR3 DNA reads TGTGCCAGCAGTGATAGACAGAGGAACACTGAAGCTTTCTTT.

This clonotype was counted ten times or more. V usage is TRBV4-2 and J usage is TRBJ2-5; TRBD2 agrees at 13 bases. Germline V lookup: CDR1 LGHNA, CDR2 YNFKEQ. V was pared by 0 bases and J by 9 bases, with 10 bases of the junction left unmatched. CDR3 length: 17 residues. The CDR3 DNA is TGTGCCAGCAGCCAAGATAGGGGACTAGCGGGATCGGGGCCCCAGTACTTC. It encodes CASSQDRGLAGSGPQYF.

The chain combines TRBV7-8 with TRBJ2-5; TRBD1 is a possible D gene (6 bases). Trimming pared 2 bases from V and 2 bases from J, leaving 9 bases between. The CDR3 is 14 residues long. The germline CDR1 and CDR2 sequences are SGHVS and FQNEAQ. The CDR3 loop is CASSLSGQQETQYF. For the CDR3, the DNA is TGTGCCAGCAGCTTATCGGGACAACAAGAGACCCAGTACTTC.